This T cell receptor (beta chain) was found in a study of blood T cell repertoires in COVID-19. About the study: The United States, Italy and Spain supplied acute and convalescent COVID-19 samples.

A few counts support this clone. Profiling relied on immunoSEQ multiplex PCR, and the TCRdb table lists in-frame clones only, not all of them. The sample consists of 400,000 or so clones, around 90% of them appearing once. The germline CDR1 and CDR2 sequences are MGHDK and SYGVNS. V was trimmed by 7 bases and J by 2 bases, leaving 12 bases between them. The CDR3 sequence is 13 residues long. The chain has TRBV25-1 and TRBJ2-7; weak D call: TRBD2 (6 bases). Sequenced input: peripheral blood. This clonotype was obtained from a man aged 18 to 35 with COVID-19, enrolled during active disease. The CDR3, as DNA: TGTGCCAGCACCCGCGGGGCCCCCTACGAGCAGTACTTC. Translating gives CASTRGAPYEQYF.